The subject of this entry is one TCR beta chain. The germline V and J ends were trimmed by 3 bases and 6 bases, with 9 bases remaining between them. Germline CDR1 reads MNHNY; CDR2 reads SVGAGI (reference sequence). This CDR3 has 13 amino acids. The data originate from a study of shared clonotypes between healthy human individuals. Each cell subset's genomic DNA was divided evenly among several immunoSEQ plates. Libraries were prepared by immunoSEQ multiplex PCR; TCRdb keeps only in-frame clonotypes and omits some of them. The sample carries about 490,000 clones, 79% recorded once. The chain carries TRBV6-6 and TRBJ2-1, with unresolved D. The sequence derives from a woman between 40 and 50 years old in good health. Some clones in this sample may be carry-over from other donors' samples. Input material: PBMCs. The CDR3 region has the DNA TGTGCCAGCAGTTATAGTTATTCCAATGAGCAGTTCTTC. The encoded protein is CASSYSYSNEQFF.